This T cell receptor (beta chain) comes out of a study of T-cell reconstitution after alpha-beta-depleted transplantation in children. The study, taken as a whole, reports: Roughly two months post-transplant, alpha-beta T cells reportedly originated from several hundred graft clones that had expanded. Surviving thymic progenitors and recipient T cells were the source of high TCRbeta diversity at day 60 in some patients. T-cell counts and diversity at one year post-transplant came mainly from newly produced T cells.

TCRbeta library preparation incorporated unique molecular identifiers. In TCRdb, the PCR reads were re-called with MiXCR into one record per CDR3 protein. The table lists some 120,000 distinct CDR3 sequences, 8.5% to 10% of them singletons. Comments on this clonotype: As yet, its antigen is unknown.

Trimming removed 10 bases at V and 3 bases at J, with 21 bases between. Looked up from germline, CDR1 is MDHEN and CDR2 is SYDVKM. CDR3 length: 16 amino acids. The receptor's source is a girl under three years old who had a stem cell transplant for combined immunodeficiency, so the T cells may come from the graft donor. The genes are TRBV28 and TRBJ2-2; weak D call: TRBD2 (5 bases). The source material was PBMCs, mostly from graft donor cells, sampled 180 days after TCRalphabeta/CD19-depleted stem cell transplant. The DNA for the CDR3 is TGTGCCATCGGCCCCGGGCTCAGCGGATACACCGGGGAGCTGTTTTTT. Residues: CAIGPGLSGYTGELFF.